This T cell receptor beta chain was recovered during a study of blood T cell repertoires in COVID-19 (TCRdb year 2020). Study-level background: Samples covering the acute and convalescent phases of COVID-19 were provided by collaborators in the United States, Italy and Spain. The repertoires were made available in a free public database intended to serve as a resource for research on the immune response to SARS-CoV-2. Where available, HLA class I and class II types were taken from metadata supplied by the sample provider and were not determined by assay-based typing. Deeply sampled blood TCRbeta repertoires from subjects exposed to, actively infected with, or recovered from COVID-19 were included in the dataset. Nearly every sample came with metadata listing a de-identified subject ID, COVID-19 status, age in years and sex. The material from the prospective study consisted of cDNA or gDNA derived from T cells, B-cell-depleted T cells, or PBMCs. The samples were drawn from the first 160 participants of the ongoing ImmuneRACE study and from over 950 subjects provided by 6 global collaborators. The research as a whole found: The quantity of clinical and demographic metadata differed by source and by participant and was supplied without curation.

The immunoSEQ Assay, a bias-controlled multiplex PCR, was used to amplify TCRbeta CDR3 regions from genomic DNA. The paper's data handling went like this. Within the assay, amplification of reference gene primers was used to estimate how many nucleated cells each sample contained. To quantify the absolute abundance of each unique TCRbeta CDR3 rearrangement, sequence reads were collapsed and filtered. For each sample, productive Simpson clonality was calculated as the square root of Simpson's diversity index across productive rearrangements. TCRdb limited this immuneACCESS table to in-frame rearrangements with V and J called. A share of clones is missing; checked studies link under half to unresolved V genes, and the rest is unexplained. The V and J calls and clone size come from that table; D and trimming were worked out from the DNA. This sample holds 53,000 or so clones; roughly 84% were observed only once. The leading ten clones occupy about 11% of the sample.

This clone was detected once. Its antigen specificity is not known. No qualities accompany the bases; no much larger clone lies one base away. At the junction V is shortened by 2 bases and J by 3 bases; bases outside the gene matches: 13. According to the germline V gene, CDR1 reads SGHTS and CDR2 reads YDEGEE. There are 17 amino acids in the CDR3, from cysteine to phenylalanine inclusive. Of all the DNA, just the CDR3 is kept, 51 bases in frame from base 1. Whole blood was collected in K2EDTA tubes by collaborating institutions according to the institutions' own protocols. For TCRbeta analysis, collaborator samples were shipped as frozen whole blood, as isolated PBMCs, or as DNA extracted from either sample type.

The rearranged segments are TRBV5-8 and TRBJ1-1; a stretch of 7 junction bases matches TRBD1. Source material: peripheral blood. The TCR was taken from a man between 70 and 80 years old with active COVID-19. CDR3 reads: CASSFARGRGRDTEAFF. The nucleotide sequence reads TGTGCCAGCAGCTTTGCGAGGGGGCGCGGAAGGGACACTGAAGCTTTCTTT.